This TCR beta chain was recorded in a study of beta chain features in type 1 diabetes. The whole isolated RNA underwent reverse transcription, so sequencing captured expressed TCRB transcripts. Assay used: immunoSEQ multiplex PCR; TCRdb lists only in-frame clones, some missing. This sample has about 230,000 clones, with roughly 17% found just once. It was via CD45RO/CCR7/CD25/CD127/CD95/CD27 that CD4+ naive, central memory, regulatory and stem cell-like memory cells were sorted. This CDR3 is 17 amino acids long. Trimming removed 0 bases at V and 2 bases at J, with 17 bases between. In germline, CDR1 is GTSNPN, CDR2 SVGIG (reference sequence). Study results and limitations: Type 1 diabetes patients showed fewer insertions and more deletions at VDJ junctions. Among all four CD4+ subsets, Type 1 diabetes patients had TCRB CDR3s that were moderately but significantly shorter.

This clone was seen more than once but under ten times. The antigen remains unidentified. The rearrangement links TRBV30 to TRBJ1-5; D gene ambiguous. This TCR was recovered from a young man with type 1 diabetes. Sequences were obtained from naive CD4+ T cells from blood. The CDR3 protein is CAWSVRVSGPGNQPQHF. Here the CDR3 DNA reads TGTGCCTGGAGTGTACGTGTCTCAGGCCCCGGCAATCAGCCCCAGCATTTT. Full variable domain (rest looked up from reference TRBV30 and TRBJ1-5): SQTIHQWPATLVQPVGSPLSLECTVEGTSNPNLYWYRQAAGRGLQLLFYSVGIGQISSEVPQNLSASRPQDRQFILSSKKLLLSDSGFYLCAWSVRVSGPGNQPQHFGDGTRLSIL.